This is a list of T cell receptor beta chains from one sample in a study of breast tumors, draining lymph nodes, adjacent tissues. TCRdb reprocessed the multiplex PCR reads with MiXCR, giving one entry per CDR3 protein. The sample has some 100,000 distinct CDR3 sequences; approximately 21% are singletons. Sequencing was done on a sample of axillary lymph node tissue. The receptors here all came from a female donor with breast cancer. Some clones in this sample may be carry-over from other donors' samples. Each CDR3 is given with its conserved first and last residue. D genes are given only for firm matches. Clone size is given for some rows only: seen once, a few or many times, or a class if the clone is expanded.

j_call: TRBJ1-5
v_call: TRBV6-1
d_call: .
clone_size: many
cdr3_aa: CASRPITGSQPQHF
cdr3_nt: TGTGCCAGCAGGCCTATAACAGGGAGTCAGCCCCAGCATTTT

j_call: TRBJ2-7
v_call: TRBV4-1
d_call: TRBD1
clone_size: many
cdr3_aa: CASSSKTGTASYEQYF
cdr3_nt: TGCGCCAGCAGCTCCAAAACCGGGACAGCATCCTACGAGCAGTACTTC

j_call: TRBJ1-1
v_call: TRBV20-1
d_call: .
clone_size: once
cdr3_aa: CSAAGGAGEAFF
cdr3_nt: TGCAGTGCCGCGGGGGGGGCCGGGGAAGCTTTCTTT

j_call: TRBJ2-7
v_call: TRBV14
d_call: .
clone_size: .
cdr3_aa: CASSPGWGGLGGQYF
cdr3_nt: TGTGCCAGCAGCCCCGGGTGGGGGGGGCTTGGCGGGCAGTACTTC

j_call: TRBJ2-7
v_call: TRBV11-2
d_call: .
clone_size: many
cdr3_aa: CASSPVGGATYEQYF
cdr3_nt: TGTGCCAGCAGCCCAGTAGGGGGGGCTACTTACGAGCAGTACTTC

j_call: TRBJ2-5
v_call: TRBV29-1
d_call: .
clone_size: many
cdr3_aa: CSVGATAGTQYF
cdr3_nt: TGCAGCGTTGGGGCAACCGCCGGGACCCAGTACTTC

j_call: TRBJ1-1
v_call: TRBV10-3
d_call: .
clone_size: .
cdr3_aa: CAISPIGSDTEAFF
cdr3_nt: TGTGCCATCAGCCCGATCGGGAGTGACACTGAAGCTTTCTTT

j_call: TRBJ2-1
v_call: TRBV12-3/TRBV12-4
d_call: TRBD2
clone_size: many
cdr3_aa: CASSAGTSDHNEQFF
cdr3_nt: TGTGCCAGCTCTGCGGGGACTAGCGATCACAATGAGCAGTTCTTC

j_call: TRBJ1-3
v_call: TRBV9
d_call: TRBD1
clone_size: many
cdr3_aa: CASSPRTGDGNTIYF
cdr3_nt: TGTGCCAGCAGCCCTCGGACAGGGGATGGAAACACCATATATTTT

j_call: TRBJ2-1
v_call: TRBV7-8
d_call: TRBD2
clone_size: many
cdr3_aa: CASSLGLAGVEQFF
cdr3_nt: TGTGCCAGCAGTTTGGGACTAGCGGGAGTTGAGCAGTTCTTC

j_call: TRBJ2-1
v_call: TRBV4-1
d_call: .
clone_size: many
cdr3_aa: CASSQGPNEQFF
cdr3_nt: TGCGCCAGCAGCCAAGGACCCAATGAGCAGTTCTTC

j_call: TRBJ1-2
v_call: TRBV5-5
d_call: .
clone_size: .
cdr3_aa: CAGSPGTNYGYTF
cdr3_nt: TGTGCCGGCAGCCCGGGGACGAACTATGGCTACACCTTC

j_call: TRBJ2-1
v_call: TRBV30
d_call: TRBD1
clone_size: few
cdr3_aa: CAWRSGTGIFHEQFF
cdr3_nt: TGTGCCTGGAGATCCGGGACAGGGATCTTCCATGAGCAGTTCTTC

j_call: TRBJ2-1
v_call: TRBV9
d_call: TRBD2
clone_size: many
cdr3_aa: CASSETLAGADSSYNEQFF
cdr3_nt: TGTGCCAGCAGCGAAACCCTAGCGGGAGCTGATAGCTCCTACAATGAGCAGTTCTTC

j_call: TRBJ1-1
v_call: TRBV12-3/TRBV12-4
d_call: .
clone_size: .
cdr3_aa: CASSLLTLTEAFF
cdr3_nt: TGTGCCAGCAGCCTACTGACTTTAACTGAAGCTTTCTTT

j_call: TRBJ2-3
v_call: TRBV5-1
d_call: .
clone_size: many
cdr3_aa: CASSFGTGTDTQYF
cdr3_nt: TGCGCCAGCAGCTTTGGGACGGGAACAGATACGCAGTATTTT

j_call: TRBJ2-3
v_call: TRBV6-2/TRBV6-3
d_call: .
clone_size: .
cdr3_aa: CASSYPRRGTDTQYF
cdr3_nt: TGTGCCAGCAGTTACCCCCGGAGGGGCACAGATACGCAGTATTTT

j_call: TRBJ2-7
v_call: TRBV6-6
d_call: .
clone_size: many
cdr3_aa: CASSSGATYEQYF
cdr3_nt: TGTGCCAGCAGTTCTGGGGCAACGTACGAGCAGTACTTC

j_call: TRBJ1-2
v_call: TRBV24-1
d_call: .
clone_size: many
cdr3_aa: CATSGWGGEGGYTF
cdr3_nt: TGTGCCACCAGTGGCTGGGGGGGGGAGGGTGGCTACACCTTC

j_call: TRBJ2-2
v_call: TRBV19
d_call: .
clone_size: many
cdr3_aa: CASSIDFRTTGELFF
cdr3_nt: TGTGCCAGTAGTATAGATTTCAGGACCACCGGGGAGCTGTTTTTT